These 4 T cell receptor beta chains came from one sample sequenced in a study of blood T cell repertoires in COVID-19. The repertoire was sequenced with immunoSEQ multiplex PCR; TCRdb's copy has only in-frame clones and lacks some. The sample shows about 98,000 clones, roughly 82% of them seen only once. Input material: peripheral blood. All receptors derive from a man between 65 and 85 years old with active or convalescent COVID-19.

J is TRBJ1-4 and V is TRBV6-6; the match to TRBD1 covers 7 bases. The CDR3 is 13 amino acids. Unmatched junction bases numbered 10, after V lost 10 bases and J lost 8 bases. Germline V gene lookup returns CDR1 MNHNY and CDR2 SVGAGI (reference sequence). As DNA, the CDR3 is TGTGCCACACTCCGGGACAGTAGAGAAAAACTGTTTTTT. Encoded protein: CATLRDSREKLFF.

This chain joins TRBV6-6 and TRBJ1-6, with unresolved D. The ends were cut back, 10 bases at V and 5 bases at J, with 12 bases in the middle. There are 13 residues in the CDR3. Germline loops: CDR1 MNHNY, CDR2 SVGAGI (reference sequence). The CDR3 DNA is TGTGCCACCCGCGGTTTGAATAATTCACCCCTCCACTTT. It codes for CATRGLNNSPLHF.

The chain joins TRBV11-2 to TRBJ2-2, with D tentatively TRBD1 (6 bases). The germline CDR1 and CDR2 sequences are SGHAT and FQNNGV. There are 13 residues in the CDR3. V lost 6 bases, J lost 4 bases, and 9 bases lay in between. The CDR3 DNA reads TGTGCCAGCAGTTACAGGGTCACCGGGGAGCTGTTTTTT. Translated, it gives CASSYRVTGELFF.

Written as DNA, the CDR3 is TGCAGCGCTGGGGCCGGGTTTCCGAACACTGAAGCTTTCTTT. It is translated as CSAGAGFPNTEAFF. The gene calls are TRBV29-1 and TRBJ1-1, with D perhaps TRBD1 (5 bases). CDR1 and CDR2 from the germline V gene are SQVTM and ANQGSEA. The CDR3 has 14 amino acids. Trimming removed 7 bases from V and 1 base from J, with 16 bases in between.